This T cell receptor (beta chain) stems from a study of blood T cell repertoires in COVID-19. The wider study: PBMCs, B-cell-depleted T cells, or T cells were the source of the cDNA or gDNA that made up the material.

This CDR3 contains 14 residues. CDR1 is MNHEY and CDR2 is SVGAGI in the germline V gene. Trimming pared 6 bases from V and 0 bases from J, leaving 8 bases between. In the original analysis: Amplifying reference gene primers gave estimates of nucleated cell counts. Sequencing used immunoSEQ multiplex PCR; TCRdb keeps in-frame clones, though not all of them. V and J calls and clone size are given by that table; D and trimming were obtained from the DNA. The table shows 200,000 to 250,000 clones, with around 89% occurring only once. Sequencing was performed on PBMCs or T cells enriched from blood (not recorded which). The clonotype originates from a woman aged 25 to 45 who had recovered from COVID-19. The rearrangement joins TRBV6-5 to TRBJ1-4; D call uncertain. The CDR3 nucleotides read TGTGCCAGCAGCTCCGGTGCAACTAATGAAAAACTGTTTTTT. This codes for CASSSGATNEKLFF.